These 14 T cell receptor beta chains share one sample of origin, sequenced in a study of OX40 agonist ivuxolimab in advanced cancers. Data came from immunoSEQ multiplex PCR; TCRdb stores just in-frame clones and leaves some out. The sample contains 60,000 to 90,000 clones, about four fifths of which appear only once. The sample here was CD4+ or CD8+ T cells sorted from blood, taken in a trial of the OX40 agonist ivuxolimab. The receptors here all came from an adult with an advanced solid tumor such as melanoma, head and neck, liver or kidney cancer.

The gene calls are TRBV5-1 and TRBJ2-3, with 10 bases that match TRBD2. The CDR3 covers 14 residues. With V trimmed by 4 bases and J by 4 bases, 3 bases remained unmatched. CDR1 is SGHRS and CDR2 is YFSETQ in the germline V gene. The CDR3 nucleotides read TGCGCCAGCAGCGGAGGACTAGCGGCAGATACGCAGTATTTT. It translates to CASSGGLAADTQYF.

V and J are TRBV5-1 and TRBJ1-5, with a tentative D call TRBD1 (5 bases). The V end was cut by 4 bases, the J end by 4 bases, with 12 bases between. The CDR3 length is 14 residues. The germline V gene has CDR1 SGHRS and CDR2 YFSETQ. For the CDR3, the DNA is TGCGCCAGCAGCATAGGGGTAGGGAATCAGCCCCAGCATTTT. Translating it yields CASSIGVGNQPQHF.

The V and J genes are TRBV27 and TRBJ1-5, with D perhaps TRBD1 (5 bases). The CDR3 length is 15 residues. Trimming removed 5 bases from V and 3 bases from J, with 14 bases in between. Per the germline V gene, CDR1 is MNHEY and CDR2 is SMNVEV (reference sequence). CDR3 protein: CASSPRWGNNQPQHF. The CDR3 bases are TGTGCCAGCAGTCCCCGGTGGGGGAACAATCAGCCCCAGCATTTT.

This chain joins TRBV19 and TRBJ2-3; D might be TRBD1 (5 bases). Looked up from germline, CDR1 is LNHDA and CDR2 is SQIVND (reference sequence). The CDR3 totals 14 residues. Trimming shortened V by 3 bases and J by 5 bases, and 12 bases separated the two germline ends. The CDR3 coding sequence is TGTGCCAGTAGTATTGAAGGGGTACTAGATACGCAGTATTTT. It encodes CASSIEGVLDTQYF.

This clone was counted a single time. The chain has TRBV4-1 and TRBJ2-1, with D maybe TRBD2 (6 bases). The CDR3 has 16 residues. Germline values: CDR1 MGHRA, CDR2 YSYEKL. V gave up 1 base and J gave up 8 bases, with 18 bases separating them. The CDR3 spells CASSQGLLGRRDEQFF. The CDR3 DNA follows: TGCGCCAGCAGCCAAGGGCTCCTCGGGAGACGGGATGAGCAGTTCTTC.

V gene TRBV4-1 combines with J gene TRBJ2-7; tentative D call: TRBD1 (5 bases). Trimming pared 1 base from V and 2 bases from J, leaving 21 bases between. CDR1 and CDR2 (germline): MGHRA, YSYEKL. The CDR3 is 18 amino acids. The CDR3 is CASSQAGLGGGVTYEQYF. CDR3 sequence (DNA): TGCGCCAGCAGCCAAGCAGGGTTAGGTGGCGGCGTGACCTACGAGCAGTACTTC.

This clone was seen a few times. This specimen includes other DNA sequences encoding the same CDR3. The chain is built from TRBV6-5 and TRBJ1-1; the match to TRBD1 covers 7 bases. Germline CDR1 MNHEY, CDR2 SVGAGI. J gave up 5 bases and V 2 bases, and 2 bases lay outside the gene matches. CDR3 length: 13 residues. CDR3 loop: CASSYTGVTEAFF. CDR3 DNA sequence: TGTGCCAGCAGTTACACAGGGGTAACTGAAGCTTTCTTT.

This chain joins TRBV19 and TRBJ1-2; unclear D gene. Germline lookup yields CDR1 LNHDA and CDR2 SQIVND (reference sequence). V lost 2 bases to trimming and J lost 4 bases, with 14 bases between them. This CDR3 spans 15 amino acids. CDR3 sequence reads: CASSIWPPLAYGYTF. The CDR3 bases are TGTGCCAGTAGTATATGGCCGCCTCTGGCCTATGGCTACACCTTC.

This clone showed up many times. The V call is TRBV19, the J call TRBJ1-5; D not resolved. Germline lookup yields CDR1 LNHDA and CDR2 SQIVND (reference sequence). V lost 8 bases and J 3 bases, leaving 11 bases between the germline ends. This CDR3 is 13 amino acids long. CDR3 nucleotide sequence: TGTGCCAGTTCAGTCAAGTTCAATCAGCCCCAGCATTTT. This codes for CASSVKFNQPQHF.

Only a few counts were recorded for this clone. CDR3 residues: CASSLPVTGRESGYTF. DNA of the CDR3: TGTGCCAGCAGTTTACCCGTGACAGGGAGGGAATCGGGCTACACCTTC. The chain couples TRBV28 to TRBJ1-2; 7 positions match TRBD1. The CDR3 sequence is 16 residues long. Per the germline V gene, CDR1 is MDHEN and CDR2 is SYDVKM. V was clipped by 2 bases and J by 8 bases; unmatched bases: 14.

This rearrangement joins TRBV7-2 to TRBJ1-2, with no clear D. Germline-derived CDR1 and CDR2 are SGHTA and FQGNSA. V was cut by 5 bases and J by 7 bases, with 20 bases left in between. The CDR3 is 15 residues long. This CDR3 is CASSPGIGGVGGYTF. The CDR3 DNA sequence: TGTGCCAGCAGCCCAGGCATTGGAGGAGTCGGTGGCTACACCTTC.

The table lists this clone with a count of one. V is TRBV7-2 and J is TRBJ1-1; D perhaps matches TRBD1 (6 bases). The CDR3 spans 12 residues. Per the germline V gene, CDR1 is SGHTA and CDR2 is FQGNSA. V was trimmed by 1 base and J by 10 bases, leaving 10 bases between them. CDR3 DNA: TGTGCCAGCAGCTTAGACACAGGGATAGCTTTCTTT. It is translated as CASSLDTGIAFF.

J is TRBJ1-5 and V is TRBV7-2, with D perhaps TRBD1 (5 bases). Germline V lookup: CDR1 SGHTA, CDR2 FQGNSA. The ends were cut back, 2 bases at V and 2 bases at J, with 10 bases in the middle. CDR3 length: 15 residues. The CDR3 DNA follows: TGTGCCAGCAGCTTACAGGGACTTGGCAATCAGCCCCAGCATTTT. Translating gives CASSLQGLGNQPQHF.

The chain recombines TRBV9 with TRBJ2-1; no clear D gene. The V end was cut by 0 bases, the J end by 0 bases, with 10 bases between. Germline values: CDR1 SGDLS, CDR2 YYNGEE. The CDR3 spans 16 residues. The chain's CDR3 is CASSVVVGNSYNEQFF. The CDR3 bases are TGTGCCAGCAGCGTAGTGGTGGGGAACTCCTACAATGAGCAGTTCTTC.